The 10 T cell receptor beta chains presented below share a single source sample, sequenced in a study of T cells in Graves' hyperthyroidism and ophthalmopathy. It was RNA transcripts that yielded the amplified TCR beta CDR3 regions. TCR CDR3 regions were first amplified by RT-PCR with HTBI primers. Each CDR3 protein gets one entry after TCRdb re-called the multiplex PCR reads with MiXCR. This table holds more than 550,000 distinct CDR3 sequences, roughly 46% found once. Input material: peripheral blood or thyroid tissue (not recorded which). These receptors all come from an adult man with Graves' disease, either hyperthyroidism or ophthalmopathy (not recorded which).

The chain recombines TRBV12-3 or TRBV12-4 with TRBJ2-7; D not resolved. V dropped 1 base and J dropped 5 bases, with 12 bases sitting between them. The CDR3 is 14 residues long. The CDR3 spells CASSLEVGYNEQYF. The CDR3 nucleotides are TGTGCCAGCAGTTTAGAGGTCGGATATAACGAGCAGTACTTC.

V and J are TRBV15 and TRBJ1-6; no clear D. Trimming removed 0 bases from V and 7 bases from J, with 16 bases in between. The germline V gene has CDR1 LNHNV and CDR2 YYDKDF (reference sequence). The CDR3 has 17 residues. CDR3 coding DNA: TGTGCCACCAGCAGAGATAAAGGGCAGGCCGTGAATTCACCCCTCCACTTT. Translating it yields CATSRDKGQAVNSPLHF.

V and J are TRBV7-9 and TRBJ1-1, with 7 bases that match TRBD1. After removal of 6 bases from V and 3 bases from J, the junction contained 4 bases not matched to a gene. The CDR3 is made up of 13 amino acids. Germline-derived CDR1 and CDR2 are SEHNR and FQNEAQ (reference sequence). CDR3 in DNA: TGTGCCAGCAGTACAACAGGGGACACTGAAGCTTTCTTT. It codes for CASSTTGDTEAFF.

In this sample, this clonotype turned up a few times. The chain links TRBV7-9 to TRBJ1-4; 8 positions match TRBD1. This CDR3 comprises 13 residues. CDR1 and CDR2 from the germline V gene are SEHNR and FQNEAQ (reference sequence). Trimming at V came to 5 bases and at J to 6 bases, leaving 2 bases not matched to a gene. CDR3 DNA sequence: TGTGCCAGCAGCCTGGACAGGGATGAAAAACTGTTTTTT. It translates to CASSLDRDEKLFF.

This clonotype was seen a handful of times. The chain employs TRBV12-3 or TRBV12-4 and TRBJ1-1, with 9 nucleotides matching TRBD1. V lost 4 bases and J lost 6; bases outside the gene matches: 3. CDR3 length equals 13 residues. The CDR3 DNA is TGTGCCAGCAGTTGGACAGGGGACTCTGAAGCTTTCTTT. Translation: CASSWTGDSEAFF.

V usage is TRBV20-1 and J usage is TRBJ2-2; 8 bases are shared with TRBD2. J was trimmed by 6 bases and V by 3 bases; bases with no gene match: 3. Germline V gives CDR1 DFQATT, CDR2 SNEGSKA (reference sequence). CDR3 length: 13 amino acids. The DNA for the CDR3 is TGCAGTGCTAGCGGGGGGGTGTCCGGGGAGCTGTTTTTT. This translates into CSASGGVSGELFF.

The chain couples TRBV2 to TRBJ1-1; possible D gene TRBD1, 5 bases. The germline CDR1 and CDR2 sequences are SNHLY and FYNNEI. This CDR3 spans 13 amino acids. V was clipped by 7 bases and J by 7 bases, with 16 bases between them. The CDR3 sequence: CASIPGGYGEAFF. In DNA, the CDR3 is TGTGCCAGCATTCCTGGGGGGTATGGTGAAGCTTTCTTT.

About this clonotype itself: One end of the junction varies from germline; a read error may be responsible. J is TRBJ2-5 and V is TRBV7-6; unclear D gene. The CDR3 spans 13 residues. Germline CDR1 SGHVS, CDR2 FNYEAQ. CDR3: CASTTRIQGTQYF. The CDR3 nucleotides read TGTGCCAGCACGACGAGGATTCAAGGGACCCAGTACTTC.

The chain carries TRBV19 and TRBJ1-6; TRBD1 might be the D (5 bases). Trimming took 4 bases from V and 8 from J, leaving 12 bases between them. Germline V gives CDR1 LNHDA, CDR2 SQIVND (reference sequence). CDR3 length equals 14 residues. The chain's CDR3 is CASSTPGLHSPLHF. The CDR3 bases are TGTGCCAGTAGTACCCCGGGACTACATTCACCCCTCCACTTT.

In this sample, this clonotype turned up a few times. This chain links TRBV11-2 with TRBJ1-5, with TRBD1 as a possible D gene (5 bases). CDR3 length: 17 residues. Trimming removed 5 bases from V and 4 bases from J, with 21 bases in between. CDR1 is SGHAT and CDR2 is FQNNGV in the germline V gene. The CDR3 reads CASSQDHETASNQPQHF. In DNA, the CDR3 is TGTGCCAGCAGCCAAGACCACGAGACAGCCTCAAATCAGCCCCAGCATTTT. The whole variable domain, filled in from reference TRBV11-2 and TRBJ1-5, reads EAGVAQSPRYKIIEKRQSVAFWCNPISGHATLYWYQQILGQGPKLLIQFQNNGVVDDSQLPKDRFSAERLKGVDSTLKIQPAKLEDSAVYLCASSQDHETASNQPQHFGDGTRLSIL.